The 21 T cell receptor beta chains below were found in one sample sequenced in a study of cytomegalovirus exposure and HLA in healthy donors. Clones were sequenced by immunoSEQ multiplex PCR, and TCRdb holds only the in-frame ones, with some missing. Of under 300,000 clones listed, around 86% are singletons. The material sequenced was PBMCs. The receptors originated from a woman in her 30s in good health and CMV-seropositive.

This sequence joins TRBV5-1 and TRBJ1-3; D is possibly TRBD1 (6 bases). From germline, CDR1 is SGHRS and CDR2 YFSETQ. The ends were cut back, 4 bases at V and 0 bases at J, with 14 bases in the middle. The CDR3 has 16 amino acids. Here the CDR3 DNA reads TGCGCCAGCAGCCTAGGGACATCCGACTCTGGAAACACCATATATTTT. Translation: CASSLGTSDSGNTIYF.

V usage is TRBV29-1 and J usage is TRBJ2-7; no clear D gene. The CDR3 sequence is 11 residues long. Germline assignment: CDR1 SQVTM and CDR2 ANQGSEA. The V end was cut by 6 bases, the J end by 0 bases, with 6 bases between. CDR3 DNA: TGCAGCGTCAGAGGCTCCTACGAGCAGTACTTC. This encodes CSVRGSYEQYF.

This chain joins TRBV6-6 and TRBJ1-1; no clear D gene. V was cut by 5 bases and J by 3 bases, with 13 bases left in between. The CDR3 sequence is 14 residues long. The germline gives CDR1 MNHNY, CDR2 SVGAGI (reference sequence). In nucleotides, the CDR3 is TGTGCCAGCAGTCCGCTCCGAGATGACACTGAAGCTTTCTTT. This gives the protein CASSPLRDDTEAFF.

The CDR3 sequence: CASSVRETQYF. The CDR3 DNA reads as TGTGCCAGCAGTGTCCGGGAGACCCAGTACTTC. V and J are TRBV6-1 and TRBJ2-5; the D is unclear. This CDR3 comprises 11 residues. The germline CDR1 and CDR2 sequences are MNHNS and SASEGT. V was pared by 4 bases and J by 5 bases, with 5 bases between.

This sequence joins TRBV5-6 and TRBJ2-1; 10 bases are a match to TRBD2. Germline values: CDR1 SGHDT, CDR2 YYEEEE. Trimming removed 0 bases from V and 7 bases from J; junction bases left unmatched: 7. The CDR3 spans 16 residues. The CDR3 sequence is CASSLGSGRAGNEQFF. CDR3 DNA sequence: TGTGCCAGCAGCTTGGGGAGCGGGAGGGCGGGGAATGAGCAGTTCTTC.

This chain joins TRBV6-1 and TRBJ2-1; 7 bases align to TRBD2. V was pared by 7 bases and J by 3 bases, with 9 bases of the junction left unmatched. This CDR3 has 15 residues. From germline, CDR1 is MNHNS and CDR2 SASEGT. This CDR3 reads CASIGREGNYNEQFF. DNA of the CDR3: TGTGCCAGCATCGGAAGGGAGGGAAACTACAATGAGCAGTTCTTC.

Concerning this clone: Other DNA sequences in this sample translate to the same CDR3. V usage is TRBV5-1 and J usage is TRBJ2-7; D gene uncertain. The germline V gene has CDR1 SGHRS and CDR2 YFSETQ. Between the trimmed V and J ends, which lost 0 bases and 6 bases, there was a span of 4 bases. The CDR3 runs 11 residues. The CDR3 DNA reads TGCGCCAGCAGCTTGGCAGGCGAGCAGTACTTC. Protein product: CASSLAGEQYF. Looking up the rest from reference TRBV5-1 and TRBJ2-7 gives the full variable domain: KAGVTQTPRYLIKTRGQQVTLSCSPISGHRSVSWYQQTPGQGLQFLFEYFSETQRNKGNFPGRFSGRQFSNSRSEMNVSTLELGDSALYLCASSLAGEQYFGPGTRLTVT.

The chain couples TRBV30 to TRBJ2-7; tentatively, D is TRBD2 (6 bases). Trimming took 3 bases from V and 2 from J, leaving 14 bases between them. The CDR3 is made up of 14 amino acids. From germline, CDR1 is GTSNPN and CDR2 SVGIG (reference sequence). The CDR3 spells CAWRRVAATYEQYF. CDR3 DNA sequence: TGTGCCTGGAGGCGGGTAGCGGCTACCTACGAGCAGTACTTC.

The gene calls are TRBV19 and TRBJ1-2, with 8 bases that match TRBD1. In germline, CDR1 is LNHDA, CDR2 SQIVND (reference sequence). Trimming removed 3 bases from V and 4 bases from J; junction bases left unmatched: 7. The CDR3 covers 15 residues. CDR3 residues: CASSIEQGGAYGYTF. The CDR3 coding sequence is TGTGCCAGTAGTATCGAACAGGGGGGAGCCTATGGCTACACCTTC.

Here the CDR3 reads CASSPDRERYTF. The CDR3 coding sequence is TGTGCCAGCAGTCCCGACAGGGAACGCTACACCTTC. V usage is TRBV27 and J usage is TRBJ1-2; 7 nucleotides align to TRBD1. This CDR3 has 12 residues. Germline lookup yields CDR1 MNHEY and CDR2 SMNVEV (reference sequence). Trimming took 5 bases from V and 9 from J; bases not matched to a gene: 6.

The CDR3 sequence is CASSLLRQGNEQFF. The CDR3 bases are TGTGCCAGCAGTTTACTAAGACAGGGAAATGAGCAGTTCTTC. This chain joins TRBV28 and TRBJ2-1; 7 bases fit TRBD1. V shed 2 bases, J shed 7 bases, and the junction held 5 bases outside the gene matches. Germline V lookup: CDR1 MDHEN, CDR2 SYDVKM. This CDR3 spans 14 amino acids.

With regard to this clone: This sample also contains other DNA sequences that code for the same CDR3. The chain employs TRBV9 and TRBJ2-2, with D tentatively TRBD1 (5 bases). This CDR3 has 14 amino acids. Trimming left V 2 bases short and J 3 bases short, with 8 bases between. Germline V gene lookup returns CDR1 SGDLS and CDR2 YYNGEE. The CDR3 DNA reads as TGTGCCAGCAGCGTTCAGGGTTACACCGGGGAGCTGTTTTTT. It yields the protein CASSVQGYTGELFF.

This clone was seen more than once but under ten times. The genes are TRBV4-1 and TRBJ2-1; 9 nucleotides align to TRBD1. Germline CDR1 and CDR2: MGHRA and YSYEKL. CDR3 size: 16 residues. Trimming cost V 0 bases and J 7 bases; bases outside gene matches: 7. The CDR3 protein is CASSQDGRQGGNEQFF. The CDR3 nucleotides are TGCGCCAGCAGCCAAGATGGGCGACAGGGGGGTAATGAGCAGTTCTTC.

V gene TRBV28 combines with J gene TRBJ2-3; possibly TRBD1 for D (6 bases). The CDR3 sequence is 16 residues long. With 7 bases removed from V and 2 bases from J, the gap between germline ends came to 19 bases. Germline V gives CDR1 MDHEN, CDR2 SYDVKM. In DNA, the CDR3 is TGTGCCAGCACCTTTCTCACAGGGAGAAACACAGATACGCAGTATTTT. Its translation is CASTFLTGRNTDTQYF.

The V and J genes are TRBV4-1 and TRBJ2-1, with D hard to call. The germline CDR1 and CDR2 sequences are MGHRA and YSYEKL. V lost 2 bases and J 7 bases, leaving 12 bases between the germline ends. The CDR3 contains 14 residues. The CDR3: CASSQYNGGNEQFF. CDR3 in DNA: TGCGCCAGCAGCCAATACAACGGCGGTAATGAGCAGTTCTTC.

Here the CDR3 reads CASSDPTGLTYEQYF. In DNA form, the CDR3 reads TGTGCCAGCAGTGACCCGACAGGGCTTACCTACGAGCAGTACTTC. The rearrangement uses TRBV6-1 and TRBJ2-7, with 7 positions matching TRBD1. Germline CDR1 and CDR2: MNHNS and SASEGT. V lost 3 bases, J lost 2 bases, and 7 bases stayed unmatched. There are 15 residues in the CDR3.

V is TRBV4-1 and J is TRBJ2-1, with TRBD2 matching 7 bases. Trimming at V came to 7 bases and at J to 5 bases, leaving 8 bases not matched to a gene. Germline values: CDR1 MGHRA, CDR2 YSYEKL. The CDR3 spans 14 residues. This CDR3 reads CASTLLADNNEQFF. The CDR3 DNA follows: TGCGCCAGCACCCTGCTAGCGGACAACAATGAGCAGTTCTTC.

This clone showed up just a few times. This chain joins TRBV7-2 and TRBJ1-5; tentative D call: TRBD1 (6 bases). This CDR3 comprises 14 residues. The V end lost 5 bases, the J end lost 6 bases, and 14 bases lay between the germline ends. Germline CDR1 reads SGHTA; CDR2 reads FQGNSA. The CDR3 region has the DNA TGTGCCAGCAGCATGACAGGCGAAACTCAGCCCCAGCATTTT. Amino acid sequence: CASSMTGETQPQHF.

This chain uses TRBV15 with TRBJ1-2; tentative D call: TRBD1 (5 bases). V dropped 4 bases and J dropped 4 bases, with 13 bases sitting between them. This CDR3 is 14 amino acids long. The germline CDR1 and CDR2 sequences are LNHNV and YYDKDF (reference sequence). The CDR3 is CATSMTVESYGYTF. DNA of the CDR3: TGTGCCACCAGCATGACAGTCGAGTCCTATGGCTACACCTTC. Full variable domain (missing parts from reference TRBV15 and TRBJ1-2): DAMVIQNPRYQVTQFGKPVTLSCSQTLNHNVMYWYQQKSSQAPKLLFHYYDKDFNNEADTPDNFQSRRPNTSFCFLDIRSPGLGDTAMYLCATSMTVESYGYTFGSGTRLTVV.

This chain links TRBV4-1 with TRBJ1-4; the D gene is possibly TRBD1 (6 bases). The germline V and J ends were trimmed by 4 bases and 7 bases, with 22 bases remaining between them. CDR1 MGHRA and CDR2 YSYEKL come from the germline V gene. This CDR3 has 17 amino acids. The CDR3 is CASSLVNPTGWGEKLFF. As DNA, the CDR3 is TGCGCCAGCAGCCTTGTGAACCCGACAGGCTGGGGTGAAAAACTGTTTTTT.

CDR3 in DNA: TGTGCCAGCAGCTTAGGAGGGCGGGCGGCCCAGTACTTC. It yields the protein CASSLGGRAAQYF. The chain carries TRBV5-4 and TRBJ2-5; D possibly corresponds to TRBD2 (6 bases). V lost 2 bases and J lost 9, with 14 bases in between. CDR1 is SGHNT and CDR2 is YYREEE in the germline V gene (reference sequence). The CDR3 length is 13 residues.